A single T cell receptor beta chain is shown here with its context. Its antigen is still unknown. The data are from a study of T cell responses to AZD1222 COVID-19 vaccine. Overall study results and limits: Spike-specific TCRs gained breadth and depth after people received two AZD1222 doses.

Libraries were prepared by immunoSEQ multiplex PCR; TCRdb keeps only in-frame clonotypes and omits some of them. There are 110,000 or so clones in the sample; roughly 89% occur only once, and roughly two fifths lies in the top ten. CDR3 length: 13 amino acids. Deletions cut 5 bases from V and 7 bases from J, with 11 bases between. Germline loops: CDR1 SGHAT, CDR2 FQNNGV. Sequenced material: peripheral blood, taken 28 days after the second AZD1222 dose. The receptor was isolated from an adult who received the AZD1222 COVID-19 vaccine. This chain joins TRBV11-2 and TRBJ1-4; the D is unclear. Here the CDR3 DNA reads TGTGCCAGCAGCCCTTCGACACTTGAAAAACTGTTTTTT. Protein: CASSPSTLEKLFF.